This TCR beta chain comes out of a study of blood T cell repertoires in COVID-19. Methods used by the authors: Amplification of reference gene primers was used by the study to estimate nucleated cell counts. Some clones are missing from TCRdb's copy, which holds only in-frame ones; the method was immunoSEQ multiplex PCR. V and J calls plus clone size are reproduced from that table; the DNA served to infer D and trimming. The sample holds some 150,000 clones; around 85% are singletons and the top ten take roughly 6.2%. Cohort 3 recovered donors had two negative PCRs, clearance, or symptom resolution. The sequenced material came from PBMCs or T cells enriched from blood (not recorded which). The TCR was taken from a woman aged 35 to 49 who had recovered from COVID-19.

The CDR3 nucleotides are TGTGCCACCAGTGGACCGGGACAGGGCAGGCCCCAGCATTTT. It is translated as CATSGPGQGRPQHF. The J gene is TRBJ1-5, the V gene TRBV24-1, with 9 bases matching TRBD1. V was pared by 5 bases and J by 9 bases, with 7 bases of the junction left unmatched. The CDR3 has 14 residues. CDR1 is KGHDR and CDR2 is SFDVKD in the germline V gene.